The 28 T cell receptor beta chains reported below all come from one sample, sequenced in a study of T cells after yellow fever vaccination. In TCRdb, the 5' RACE reads were re-called with MiXCR into one record per CDR3 protein. The data show almost 600,000 distinct CDR3 sequences, less than 15% seen once. The material sequenced was PBMCs, taken on the day of the yellow fever booster vaccination. These TCRs come from a man aged 25-45 years who received the YFV17D yellow fever vaccine.

This CDR3 is CASSWGTSGPETQYF. The CDR3 nucleotides read TGTGCCAGCAGCTGGGGGACTAGCGGACCGGAGACCCAGTACTTC. The chain recombines TRBV5-6 with TRBJ2-5, with 11 bases fitting TRBD2. Germline V gene sequence: CDR1 SGHDT, CDR2 YYEEEE. Trimming cost V 3 bases and J 5 bases; bases outside gene matches: 6. CDR3 length: 15 amino acids.

This clonotype was observed a few times. The V and J genes are TRBV18 and TRBJ1-2, with a possible D match to TRBD1 (5 bases). The CDR3 sequence is 13 residues long. V was pared by 3 bases and J by 11 bases, with 16 bases between. CDR1 and CDR2 (germline): KGHSH, LQKENI. This CDR3 reads CASSPNFRDGYTF. CDR3 DNA sequence: TGTGCCAGCTCACCTAATTTCCGGGACGGGTACACCTTC.

This clonotype has a handful of counts. The genes are TRBV19 and TRBJ2-3; D gene ambiguous. The CDR3 totals 18 residues. Germline V gene lookup returns CDR1 LNHDA and CDR2 SQIVND (reference sequence). V dropped 6 bases and J dropped 0 bases, with 22 bases sitting between them. The CDR3 here is CASSKTTGIWASTDTQYF. CDR3 nucleotides: TGTGCCAGTAGCAAAACGACTGGGATTTGGGCGAGCACAGATACGCAGTATTTT. Combining the CDR3 with reference TRBV19 and TRBJ2-3 gives the whole variable domain DGGITQSPKYLFRKEGQNVTLSCEQNLNHDAMYWYRQDPGQGLRLIYYSQIVNDFQKGDIAEGYSVSREKKESFPLTVTSAQKNPTAFYLCASSKTTGIWASTDTQYFGPGTRLTVL.

The genes are TRBV5-1 and TRBJ2-7; D is uncertain. CDR1 and CDR2 from the germline V gene are SGHRS and YFSETQ. The V gene lost 0 bases and the J gene lost 1 base, with 8 bases spanning the gap. CDR3 size: 14 residues. CDR3 bases: TGCGCCAGCAGCTTGGACGTCAGGTCCTACGAGCAGTACTTC. Translation gives CASSLDVRSYEQYF. The full variable domain, rest sourced from reference TRBV5-1 and TRBJ2-7, is KAGVTQTPRYLIKTRGQQVTLSCSPISGHRSVSWYQQTPGQGLQFLFEYFSETQRNKGNFPGRFSGRQFSNSRSEMNVSTLELGDSALYLCASSLDVRSYEQYFGPGTRLTVT.

The rearrangement joins TRBV11-2 to TRBJ2-1; D unclear. Germline CDR1 reads SGHAT; CDR2 reads FQNNGV. The V and J ends lost 6 bases and 12 bases respectively, with 15 bases between them. The CDR3 has 12 amino acids. CDR3 residues: CASSTSAQAQFF. The CDR3 nucleotides read TGTGCCAGCAGTACCTCGGCTCAGGCGCAGTTCTTC.

The chain employs TRBV7-3 and TRBJ2-7; D gene unclear. V gave up 6 bases and J gave up 6 bases, with 9 bases separating them. Germline V lookup: CDR1 SGHTA, CDR2 FQGTGA. The CDR3 totals 11 residues. In DNA, the CDR3 is TGTGCCAGCAGGATCCTTTCCGAGCAGTACTTC. Protein sequence: CASRILSEQYF.

This chain joins TRBV6-2 or TRBV6-3 and TRBJ2-2; D is perhaps TRBD1 (5 bases). V lost 5 bases to trimming and J lost 2 bases, with 9 bases between them. Germline V CDR1 and CDR2: MNHEY, SVGEGT. This CDR3 is built from 14 residues. CDR3: CASSTGANTGELFF. Written as DNA, the CDR3 is TGTGCCAGCAGTACTGGGGCTAACACCGGGGAGCTGTTTTTT.

There are a few counts of this clonotype. The J gene is TRBJ1-2, the V gene TRBV19; perhaps TRBD1 as D (5 bases). V lost 5 bases and J lost 4, with 14 bases in between. The CDR3 is made up of 14 amino acids. Germline V lookup: CDR1 LNHDA, CDR2 SQIVND (reference sequence). CDR3 nucleotide sequence: TGTGCCAGTAGTGGGCCCCGACAGATCTATGGCTACACCTTC. Protein sequence: CASSGPRQIYGYTF.

This clonotype was detected only a few times. Here the CDR3 reads CASSSPGELREQYF. DNA for the CDR3: TGTGCCAGCAGCTCGCCAGGGGAGCTACGCGAGCAGTACTTC. The rearrangement links TRBV7-8 to TRBJ2-7; TRBD1 might be the D (6 bases). Germline loops: CDR1 SGHVS, CDR2 FQNEAQ. Trimming removed 4 bases from V and 6 bases from J, with 16 bases in between. This CDR3 is built from 14 residues.

This clonotype was observed many times. The J gene is TRBJ2-7, the V gene TRBV5-1; D uncertain. The CDR3 runs to 15 residues. V lost 3 bases, J lost 0 bases, and 13 bases lay in between. CDR1 is SGHRS, CDR2 YFSETQ, per germline. Here the CDR3 DNA reads TGCGCCAGCAGCTCTGACGGAGTGAGCTCCTACGAGCAGTACTTC. Translation gives CASSSDGVSSYEQYF.

This chain uses TRBV18 with TRBJ2-7, with TRBD2 identical over 8 bases. This CDR3 contains 16 residues. The V gene's germline CDR1 is KGHSH and CDR2 LQKENI. The V and J ends lost 3 bases and 0 bases, in that order; junction bases with no gene match: 7. The CDR3, as DNA: TGTGCCAGCTCACCTAGCGGGAACCAGTACTCCTACGAGCAGTACTTC. This codes for CASSPSGNQYSYEQYF.

The chain links TRBV27 to TRBJ2-7; 11 positions match TRBD2. Germline-derived CDR1 and CDR2 are MNHEY and SMNVEV (reference sequence). This CDR3 is built from 18 residues. The junction had 13 bases not matched to a gene; V was cut back by 4 bases and J by 2 bases. CDR3 DNA: TGTGCCAGCAGTTCCCGTACTGGGGGTAGCGGGAGGGCCTACGAGCAGTACTTC. Translating it yields CASSSRTGGSGRAYEQYF.

The chain has TRBV5-8 and TRBJ2-2, with TRBD1 as a possible D gene (7 bases). Deletions cut 3 bases from V and 4 bases from J, with 13 bases between. Germline CDR1 is SGHTS and CDR2 is YDEGEE. This CDR3 has 15 residues. CDR3: CASSSGDRFTGELFF. CDR3 DNA: TGTGCCAGCAGCTCGGGGGACAGATTCACCGGGGAGCTGTTTTTT.

This clonotype came up a few times. The genes are TRBV20-1 and TRBJ2-6, with D tentatively TRBD1 (6 bases). The germline V gene has CDR1 DFQATT and CDR2 SNEGSKA (reference sequence). The CDR3 loop spans 14 amino acids. Trimming shortened V by 5 bases and J by 1 base, and 9 bases separated the two germline ends. The CDR3 reads CSAHQGSGANVLTF. DNA of the CDR3: TGCAGTGCTCACCAGGGGTCTGGGGCCAACGTCCTGACTTTC.

V usage is TRBV5-1 and J usage is TRBJ1-1; D remains ambiguous. CDR3 length: 15 amino acids. V gave up 5 bases and J gave up 1 base, with 15 bases separating them. Germline V gene lookup returns CDR1 SGHRS and CDR2 YFSETQ. The CDR3: CASRHADGRNTEAFF. The CDR3 coding sequence is TGCGCCAGCAGACACGCCGACGGCCGGAACACTGAAGCTTTCTTT.

The chain uses TRBV20-1 and TRBJ2-5; no firm D call. The germline V gene encodes CDR1 DFQATT and CDR2 SNEGSKA (reference sequence). Deletions cut 5 bases from V and 4 bases from J, with 8 bases between. The CDR3 extends over 11 amino acids. For the CDR3, the DNA is TGCAGTGCTGCGCAGTCAGAGACCCAGTACTTC. It translates to CSAAQSETQYF.

This clonotype turned up a few times. V gene TRBV7-2 combines with J gene TRBJ2-4; D could derive from TRBD1 or TRBD2 (5 bases each). Per germline, CDR1 SGHTA and CDR2 FQGNSA. V lost 4 bases and J lost 9, with 19 bases in between. The CDR3 has 15 amino acids. CDR3 DNA: TGTGCCAGCAGCTCCCCCGGGGAGAGGGGCCGCATTCAGTACTTC. As protein: CASSSPGERGRIQYF.

In its sample, this clonotype was seen a few times. The genes are TRBV5-6 and TRBJ1-1; D is ambiguous. This CDR3 is built from 14 residues. Germline assignment: CDR1 SGHDT and CDR2 YYEEEE. The germline V and J ends were trimmed by 4 bases and 2 bases, with 12 bases remaining between them. CDR3 sequence: CASSDGRLNTEAFF. The CDR3 DNA reads TGTGCCAGCAGCGACGGACGCCTCAACACTGAAGCTTTCTTT.

This clonotype was detected only a few times. DNA of the CDR3: TGTGCCAGCAGCCTCTCCGGGACACGGGCCTACGAGCAGTACTTC. Encoded protein: CASSLSGTRAYEQYF. The chain joins TRBV7-2 to TRBJ2-7, with a tentative D call TRBD1 (6 bases). The germline V and J ends were trimmed by 5 bases and 2 bases, with 16 bases remaining between them. The germline V gene has CDR1 SGHTA and CDR2 FQGNSA. CDR3 size: 15 residues.

This clonotype appeared a few times. The chain joins TRBV7-9 to TRBJ2-5; no definite D call. The CDR3 totals 12 residues. In germline, CDR1 is SEHNR, CDR2 FQNEAQ (reference sequence). Between the trimmed V and J ends, which lost 5 bases and 7 bases, there was a span of 11 bases. CDR3: CASSPGERTQYF. CDR3 in DNA: TGTGCCAGCAGCCCTGGGGAACGGACCCAGTACTTC.

The V gene is TRBV19, the J gene TRBJ1-2; 7 nucleotides align to TRBD1. Per germline, CDR1 LNHDA and CDR2 SQIVND (reference sequence). The CDR3 covers 14 residues. With V trimmed by 3 bases and J by 5 bases, 6 bases remained unmatched. CDR3 loop: CASSIAVGQYGYTF. The CDR3, as DNA: TGTGCCAGTAGTATTGCGGTGGGACAGTATGGCTACACCTTC.

Only a few counts were recorded for this clonotype. The CDR3 spells CSARDSRVNTGELFF. The CDR3 coding sequence is TGCAGTGCTAGGGACAGCCGAGTTAACACCGGGGAGCTGTTTTTT. The rearrangement uses TRBV20-1 and TRBJ2-2; D is perhaps TRBD1 (6 bases). Deletions cut 3 bases from V and 2 bases from J, with 13 bases between. The germline V gene has CDR1 DFQATT and CDR2 SNEGSKA (reference sequence). The CDR3 loop spans 15 amino acids.

The chain has TRBV29-1 and TRBJ2-3, with D perhaps being TRBD1 or TRBD2 (5 bases each). CDR1 is SQVTM, CDR2 ANQGSEA, per germline. This CDR3 is 12 amino acids long. V lost 5 bases and J 4 bases, leaving 10 bases between the germline ends. CDR3 loop: CSVSQGADTQYF. CDR3 sequence (DNA): TGCAGCGTTAGTCAGGGAGCAGATACGCAGTATTTT.

This clonotype was recorded a few times. The rearrangement links TRBV5-1 to TRBJ2-5; 8 nucleotides line up with TRBD2. The CDR3 runs 15 residues. Germline lookup yields CDR1 SGHRS and CDR2 YFSETQ. The V segment lost 5 bases and the J segment 5 bases; nucleotides outside the gene matches: 11. The CDR3 sequence: CASSTRGSGTETQYF. The CDR3 DNA is TGCGCCAGCAGTACCCGGGGTAGCGGGACTGAGACCCAGTACTTC.

This chain links TRBV12-3 or TRBV12-4 with TRBJ1-3; 8 nucleotides align to TRBD1. The length of the CDR3 is 17 residues. V shed 1 base and J 0 bases; nucleotides not matched to a gene: 5. The CDR3 protein is CASSLGTGPSSGNTIYF. CDR3 coding DNA: TGTGCCAGCAGTTTAGGGACAGGGCCTTCCTCTGGAAACACCATATATTTT.

This clonotype has just a few counts. J is TRBJ2-3 and V is TRBV29-1; weak D call: TRBD2 (5 bases). Germline lookup yields CDR1 SQVTM and CDR2 ANQGSEA. V lost 7 bases and J lost 10, with 15 bases in between. This CDR3 comprises 11 residues. The CDR3 nucleotides are TGCAGCGCCGAACGCGGAGGTGCGCAGTATTTT. Translation: CSAERGGAQYF.

V gene TRBV7-6 combines with J gene TRBJ1-1; D is uncertain. This CDR3 is 15 amino acids long. CDR1 and CDR2 (germline): SGHVS, FNYEAQ. V lost 4 bases and J lost 4, with 16 bases in between. The CDR3 DNA sequence: TGTGCCAGCAGCTCTGGACCGGCTTTCAGCACTGAAGCTTTCTTT. The encoded protein is CASSSGPAFSTEAFF.

This clonotype has a count of ten or more. This chain uses TRBV19 with TRBJ2-2; D is uncertain. CDR1 and CDR2 from the germline V gene are LNHDA and SQIVND (reference sequence). The CDR3 length is 12 residues. Trimming pared 5 bases from V and 7 bases from J, leaving 8 bases between. In DNA, the CDR3 is TGTGCCAGTAGTTTAAGGGACGGGGAGCTGTTTTTT. It codes for CASSLRDGELFF.